The sequence of this TCR beta chain was determined in a study of T cells in Graves' hyperthyroidism and ophthalmopathy. This clonotype was seen many times. Mismatch with germline at one junction end may stem from a read error. What was amplified from RNA transcripts were TCR beta CDR3 regions. The TCR CDR3 was amplified in a first-round RT-PCR using the HTBI primer set. Each CDR3 protein gets one entry after TCRdb re-called the multiplex PCR reads with MiXCR. The sample contains 300,000 to 450,000 distinct CDR3 sequences, over 15% of which appear only once. From germline, CDR1 is SGHTA and CDR2 FQGNSA. The CDR3 spans 16 residues.

The rearrangement uses TRBV7-2 and TRBJ2-5, with 9 bases lining up with TRBD2. The receptor comes from a woman between 35 and 50 years old with Graves' ophthalmopathy. Specimen: blood. The CDR3 spells CASSLGGRAPTEIQYF. In DNA, the CDR3 is TGTGCCAGCAGCTTAGGCGGGAGGGCCCCCACGGAGATCCAGTACTTC.